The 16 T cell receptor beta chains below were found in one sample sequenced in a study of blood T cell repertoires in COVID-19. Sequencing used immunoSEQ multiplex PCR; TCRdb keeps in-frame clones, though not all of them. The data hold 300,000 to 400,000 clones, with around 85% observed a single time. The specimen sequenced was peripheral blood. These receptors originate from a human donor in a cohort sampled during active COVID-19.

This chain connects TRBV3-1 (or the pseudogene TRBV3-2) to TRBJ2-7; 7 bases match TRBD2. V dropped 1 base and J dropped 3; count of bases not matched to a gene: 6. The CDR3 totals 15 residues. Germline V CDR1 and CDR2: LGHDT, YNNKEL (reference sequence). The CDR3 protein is CASSQAGTIYYEQYF. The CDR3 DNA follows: TGTGCCAGCAGCCAAGCCGGGACTATCTACTACGAGCAGTACTTC.

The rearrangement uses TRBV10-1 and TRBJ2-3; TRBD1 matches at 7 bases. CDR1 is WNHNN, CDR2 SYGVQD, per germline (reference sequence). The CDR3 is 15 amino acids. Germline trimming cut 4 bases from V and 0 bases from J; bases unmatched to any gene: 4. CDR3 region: CASSVKGASTDTQYF. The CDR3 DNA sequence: TGCGCCAGCAGTGTAAAGGGGGCAAGCACAGATACGCAGTATTTT.

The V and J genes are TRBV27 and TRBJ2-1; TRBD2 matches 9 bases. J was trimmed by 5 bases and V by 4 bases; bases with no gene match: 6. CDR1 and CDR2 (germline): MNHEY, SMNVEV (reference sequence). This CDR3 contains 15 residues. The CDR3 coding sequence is TGTGCCAGCAGTTGGGGACCTAGCGGGGACAATGAGCAGTTCTTC. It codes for CASSWGPSGDNEQFF.

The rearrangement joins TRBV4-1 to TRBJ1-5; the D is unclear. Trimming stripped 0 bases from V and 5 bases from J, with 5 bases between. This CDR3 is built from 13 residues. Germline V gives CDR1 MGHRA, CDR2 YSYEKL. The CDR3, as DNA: TGCGCCAGCAGCCAAGAACGAGATCAGCCCCAGCATTTT. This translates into CASSQERDQPQHF.

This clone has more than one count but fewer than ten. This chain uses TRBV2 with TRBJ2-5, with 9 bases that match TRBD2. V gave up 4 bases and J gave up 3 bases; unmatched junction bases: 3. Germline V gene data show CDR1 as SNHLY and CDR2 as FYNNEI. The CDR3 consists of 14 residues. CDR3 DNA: TGTGCCAGCAGTGGCGCTAGCGGGGAAGAGACCCAGTACTTC. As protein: CASSGASGEETQYF.

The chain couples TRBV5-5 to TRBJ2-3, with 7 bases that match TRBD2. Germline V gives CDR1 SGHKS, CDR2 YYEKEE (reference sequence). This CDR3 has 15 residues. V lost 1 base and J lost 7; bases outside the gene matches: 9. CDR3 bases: TGTGCCAGCAGCTTGATTTCCGGGGGGAAACATACGCAGTATTTT. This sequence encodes CASSLISGGKHTQYF.

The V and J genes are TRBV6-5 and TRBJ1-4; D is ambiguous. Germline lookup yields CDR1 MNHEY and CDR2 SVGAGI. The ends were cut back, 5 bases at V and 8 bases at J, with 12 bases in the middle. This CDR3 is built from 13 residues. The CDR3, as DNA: TGTGCCAGCAGTCCCGAGCGGAGAGAAAAACTGTTTTTT. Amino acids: CASSPERREKLFF.

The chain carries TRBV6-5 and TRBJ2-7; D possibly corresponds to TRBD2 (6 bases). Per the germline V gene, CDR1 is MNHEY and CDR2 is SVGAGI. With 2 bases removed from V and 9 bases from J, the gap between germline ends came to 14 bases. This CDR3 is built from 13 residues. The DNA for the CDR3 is TGTGCCAGCAGTTACACCCACCTGGGGGGGCAGTACTTC. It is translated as CASSYTHLGGQYF.

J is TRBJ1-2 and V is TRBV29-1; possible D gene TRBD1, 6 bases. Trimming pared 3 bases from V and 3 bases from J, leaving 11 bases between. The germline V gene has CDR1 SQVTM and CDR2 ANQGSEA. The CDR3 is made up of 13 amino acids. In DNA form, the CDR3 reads TGCAGCGTTGAGCGGGGGGGCTACTATGGCTACACCTTC. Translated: CSVERGGYYGYTF.

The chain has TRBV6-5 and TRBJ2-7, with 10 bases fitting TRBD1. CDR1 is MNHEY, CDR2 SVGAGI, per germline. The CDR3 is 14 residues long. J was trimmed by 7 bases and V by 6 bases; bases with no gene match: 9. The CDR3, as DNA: TGTGCCAGCAGCCCCGGGACAGGGGTAGTTGAGCAGTACTTC. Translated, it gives CASSPGTGVVEQYF.

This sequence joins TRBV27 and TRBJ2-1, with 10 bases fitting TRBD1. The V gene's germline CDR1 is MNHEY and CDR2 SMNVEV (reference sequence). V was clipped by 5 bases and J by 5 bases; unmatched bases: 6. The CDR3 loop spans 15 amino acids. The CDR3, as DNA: TGTGCCAGCAGTCACGGGACAGGGGACGACAATGAGCAGTTCTTC. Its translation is CASSHGTGDDNEQFF.

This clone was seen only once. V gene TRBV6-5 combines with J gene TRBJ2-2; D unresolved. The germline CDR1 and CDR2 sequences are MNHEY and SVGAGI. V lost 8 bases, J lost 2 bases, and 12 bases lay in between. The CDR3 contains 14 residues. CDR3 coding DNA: TGTGCCAGCTTCTTAATGGCCAACACCGGGGAGCTGTTTTTT. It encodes CASFLMANTGELFF.

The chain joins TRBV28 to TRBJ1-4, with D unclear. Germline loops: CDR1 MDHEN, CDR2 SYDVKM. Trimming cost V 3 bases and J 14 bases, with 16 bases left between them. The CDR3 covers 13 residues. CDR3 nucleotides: TGTGCCAGCAGTTTCCCATCTAATAACTACCTGTTTTTT. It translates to CASSFPSNNYLFF. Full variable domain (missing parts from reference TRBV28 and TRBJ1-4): DVKVTQSSRYLVKRTGEKVFLECVQDMDHENMFWYRQDPGLGLRLIYFSYDVKMKEKGDIPEGYSVSREKKERFSLILESASTNQTSMYLCASSFPSNNYLFFGSGTQLSVL.

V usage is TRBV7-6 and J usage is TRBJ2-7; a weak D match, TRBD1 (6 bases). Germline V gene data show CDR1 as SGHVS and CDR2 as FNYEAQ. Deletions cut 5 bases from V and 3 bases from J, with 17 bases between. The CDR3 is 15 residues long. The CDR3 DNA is TGTGCCAGCAGCCCCCAGATGGGGACAAACTACGAGCAGTACTTC. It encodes CASSPQMGTNYEQYF.

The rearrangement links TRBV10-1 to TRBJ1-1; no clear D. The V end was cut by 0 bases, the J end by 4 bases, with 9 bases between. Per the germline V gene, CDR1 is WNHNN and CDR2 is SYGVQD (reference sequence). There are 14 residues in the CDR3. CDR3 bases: TGCGCCAGCAGTGAGTCGTCGGGGAGCACTGAAGCTTTCTTT. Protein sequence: CASSESSGSTEAFF.

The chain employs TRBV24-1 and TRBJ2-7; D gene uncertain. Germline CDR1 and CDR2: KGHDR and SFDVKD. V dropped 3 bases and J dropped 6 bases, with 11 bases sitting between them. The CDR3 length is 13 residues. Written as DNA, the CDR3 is TGTGCCACCAGTGATCACGAGAACGGCGAGCAGTACTTC. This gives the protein CATSDHENGEQYF.